This TCR beta chain was obtained from a study of blood T cell repertoires in COVID-19. Overall study context: The United States, Italy and Spain supplied acute and convalescent COVID-19 samples. Sample material is recorded as cDNA or gDNA derived from T cells, B-cell-depleted T cells, or PBMCs.

Those enrolled in Seattle joined during active infection and were followed longitudinally afterward. The CDR3 consists of 15 residues. Germline CDR1 reads LNHDA; CDR2 reads SQIVND (reference sequence). Trimming took off 5 bases at V and 0 bases at J, with 11 bases between the two ends. Per the authors' pipeline: Cell counts per sample came from amplifying reference gene primers. Method: immunoSEQ multiplex PCR; TCRdb's copy keeps in-frame clones and lacks some. That table supplies the V and J calls and clone size; D and trimming were determined from the DNA. The profile shows fewer than 450,000 clones, more than 70% of them singletons.

Sample: peripheral blood. The chain couples TRBV19 to TRBJ1-3; no clear D gene. The clonotype was recovered from a woman aged 45-60 years with COVID-19, enrolled during active disease. In DNA, the CDR3 is TGTGCCAGTAGTCTGTCGCCGAGCTCTGGAAACACCATATATTTT. This sequence encodes CASSLSPSSGNTIYF.